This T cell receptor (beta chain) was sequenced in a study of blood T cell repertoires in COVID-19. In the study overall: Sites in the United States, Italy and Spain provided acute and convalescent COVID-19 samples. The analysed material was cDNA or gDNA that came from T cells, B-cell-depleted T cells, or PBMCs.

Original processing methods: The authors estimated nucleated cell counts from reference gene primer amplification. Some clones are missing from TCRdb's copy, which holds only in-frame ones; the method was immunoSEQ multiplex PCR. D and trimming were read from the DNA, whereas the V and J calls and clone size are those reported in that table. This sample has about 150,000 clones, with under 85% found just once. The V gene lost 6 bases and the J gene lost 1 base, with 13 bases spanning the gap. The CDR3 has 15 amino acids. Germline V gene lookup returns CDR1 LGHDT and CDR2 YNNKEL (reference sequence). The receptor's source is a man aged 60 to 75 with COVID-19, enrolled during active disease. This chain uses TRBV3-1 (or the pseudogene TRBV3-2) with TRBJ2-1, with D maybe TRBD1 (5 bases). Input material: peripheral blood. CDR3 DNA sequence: TGTGCCAGCAGGACAAACAGGTGGTCCTACAATGAGCAGTTCTTC. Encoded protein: CASRTNRWSYNEQFF.